These 14 T cell receptor beta chains came from one sample sequenced in a study of T cell responses to AZD1222 COVID-19 vaccine. This table comes from immunoSEQ multiplex PCR, and its TCRdb copy is limited to in-frame clones, with some not included. This sample has 150,000 to 200,000 clones, with around nine tenths found just once. Material: peripheral blood, obtained on day 0 of AZD1222 vaccination. Receptor source: an adult in good health.

V usage is TRBV19 and J usage is TRBJ1-1, with 9 bases matching TRBD1. Germline CDR1 is LNHDA and CDR2 is SQIVND (reference sequence). V lost 6 bases, J lost 3 bases, and 14 bases stayed unmatched. The length of the CDR3 is 17 residues. The DNA for the CDR3 is TGTGCCAGTAGCCCCGGGACAGGGATTTCACGGGACACTGAAGCTTTCTTT. It translates to CASSPGTGISRDTEAFF.

This chain joins TRBV5-4 and TRBJ2-4, with D possibly matching TRBD2 (6 bases). This CDR3 comprises 16 residues. CDR1 SGHNT and CDR2 YYREEE come from the germline V gene (reference sequence). Trimming took 0 bases from V and 0 from J, leaving 10 bases between them. This CDR3 reads CASSLEGLLAKNIQYF. CDR3 DNA sequence: TGTGCCAGCAGCTTGGAGGGACTTCTAGCCAAAAACATTCAGTACTTC.

V usage is TRBV6-1 and J usage is TRBJ2-7; the D gene is possibly TRBD2 (5 bases). The CDR3 spans 15 residues. Per the germline V gene, CDR1 is MNHNS and CDR2 is SASEGT. V was trimmed by 1 base and J by 4 bases, leaving 14 bases between them. In nucleotides, the CDR3 is TGTGCCAGCAGTGAAGAGGGAGCGAGGAGGTACGAGCAGTACTTC. Translating gives CASSEEGARRYEQYF.

The chain carries TRBV5-5 and TRBJ2-2, with TRBD1 matching over 9 bases. J was trimmed by 5 bases and V by 8 bases; bases with no gene match: 4. The CDR3 loop spans 13 amino acids. Germline assignment: CDR1 SGHKS and CDR2 YYEKEE (reference sequence). CDR3 sequence reads: CASRGQGTGELFF. The CDR3 nucleotides read TGTGCCAGTAGAGGACAGGGGACCGGGGAGCTGTTTTTT.

J is TRBJ2-5 and V is TRBV4-1; the match to TRBD2 covers 11 bases. The V segment lost 2 bases and the J segment 5 bases; nucleotides outside the gene matches: 13. CDR1 and CDR2 from the germline V gene are MGHRA and YSYEKL. This CDR3 is built from 18 residues. This CDR3 is CASSQLGLAVFGGETQYF. CDR3 sequence (DNA): TGCGCCAGCAGCCAACTGGGACTAGCGGTCTTCGGTGGGGAGACCCAGTACTTC.

The V and J genes are TRBV7-2 and TRBJ1-1; possibly TRBD1 for D (6 bases). The length of the CDR3 is 14 residues. V lost 7 bases and J 5 bases, leaving 17 bases between the germline ends. Per the germline V gene, CDR1 is SGHTA and CDR2 is FQGNSA. The CDR3 spells CASTERGGGTEAFF. The DNA for the CDR3 is TGTGCCAGCACCGAAAGGGGGGGAGGTACTGAAGCTTTCTTT.

The chain links TRBV30 to TRBJ1-3, with 7 bases fitting TRBD1. The CDR3 consists of 13 residues. Germline CDR1 GTSNPN, CDR2 SVGIG (reference sequence). V was clipped by 2 bases and J by 4 bases; unmatched bases: 2. CDR3 nucleotides: TGTGCCTGGAGTCCGACAGGGGGAAACACCATATATTTT. Amino acids: CAWSPTGGNTIYF.

The J gene is TRBJ1-2, the V gene TRBV4-1; D ambiguous. Trimming stripped 4 bases from V and 0 bases from J, with 12 bases between. From germline, CDR1 is MGHRA and CDR2 YSYEKL. The CDR3 is made up of 15 amino acids. Written as DNA, the CDR3 is TGCGCCAGCAGCCCGAGTGCAGTCACTAACTATGGCTACACCTTC. Protein: CASSPSAVTNYGYTF.

The chain uses TRBV7-9 and TRBJ2-7; 7 bases match TRBD1. The V and J ends lost 8 bases and 6 bases, in that order; junction bases with no gene match: 4. Germline values: CDR1 SEHNR, CDR2 FQNEAQ (reference sequence). This CDR3 comprises 11 residues. The CDR3 region has the DNA TGTGCCAGCCGAAGGACAGGCGAGCAGTACTTC. This sequence encodes CASRRTGEQYF.

The chain has TRBV19 and TRBJ2-7; D perhaps matches TRBD1 (6 bases). Trimming shortened V by 6 bases and J by 0 bases, and 18 bases separated the two germline ends. This CDR3 comprises 16 residues. Per the germline V gene, CDR1 is LNHDA and CDR2 is SQIVND (reference sequence). The CDR3 protein is CASSLPGQPSSYEQYF. The DNA of the CDR3 is TGTGCCAGTAGCCTACCCGGACAGCCTTCCTCCTACGAGCAGTACTTC.

The CDR3 DNA sequence: TGTGCCAGCAGCTTGGGACGCACCAACACTGAAGCTTTCTTT. It is translated as CASSLGRTNTEAFF. V usage is TRBV5-4 and J usage is TRBJ1-1; D gene unclear. The CDR3 is 14 residues long. Germline CDR1 is SGHNT and CDR2 is YYREEE (reference sequence). With 0 bases removed from V and 2 bases from J, the gap between germline ends came to 8 bases.

The chain employs TRBV27 and TRBJ2-1; D might be TRBD1 (6 bases). The CDR3 is 13 amino acids. Trimming cost V 6 bases and J 5 bases, with 11 bases left between them. CDR1 MNHEY and CDR2 SMNVEV come from the germline V gene (reference sequence). CDR3 coding DNA: TGTGCCAGCAGCTCGACAGGCAACAATGAGCAGTTCTTC. This encodes CASSSTGNNEQFF.

The chain joins TRBV27 to TRBJ1-5, with D tentatively TRBD1 (6 bases). With 3 bases removed from V and 4 bases from J, the gap between germline ends came to 10 bases. The CDR3 is 14 residues long. Germline V gene data show CDR1 as MNHEY and CDR2 as SMNVEV (reference sequence). The CDR3 nucleotides are TGTGCCAGCAGTTTCGGGGGGCCGAATCAGCCCCAGCATTTT. It is translated as CASSFGGPNQPQHF.

The V call is TRBV2, the J call TRBJ1-1, with a tentative D call TRBD1 (5 bases). This CDR3 spans 14 amino acids. The V gene's germline CDR1 is SNHLY and CDR2 FYNNEI. V was trimmed by 2 bases and J by 3 bases, leaving 10 bases between them. The CDR3 region is CASSEQGRDTEAFF. DNA for the CDR3: TGTGCCAGCAGTGAACAGGGACGGGACACTGAAGCTTTCTTT.